This TCR beta chain was sequenced during a study of T-cell memory formation after mild COVID-19. Study in general: Most TCR clusters belonged to a single donor. Study outcomes and limitations: Mainly CM and EM harbored the contracting CD4+ clones; mainly EMRA harbored the CD8+ ones. CD4/CD8 balance held among clones contracting day 15 to 85, and later expanders leaned CD4+.

Germline V gene data show CDR1 as ENHRY and CDR2 as SYGVKD. J lost 4 bases, V lost 0 bases, and 14 bases had no gene match. CDR3 size: 19 residues. This clonotype appeared a few times. Its specificity is unknown. TCRdb ran MiXCR on the 5' RACE reads and lists one entry per CDR3 protein. Of roughly 100,000 distinct CDR3 sequences detected, over 15% appear once; the ten largest clones hold roughly 27%. This clonotype was obtained from an adult woman who had mild COVID-19 (a few samples of this study predate the infection). Cell type and time point are not known. The sample was PBMCs or a T cell subset sorted from them (not recorded which). This chain uses TRBV10-3 with TRBJ2-5; TRBD2 aligns across 10 bases. CDR3 residues: CAISESLVASGSWGETQYF. In nucleotides, the CDR3 is TGTGCCATCAGTGAGTCTCTGGTGGCTAGCGGGAGTTGGGGAGAGACCCAGTACTTC.